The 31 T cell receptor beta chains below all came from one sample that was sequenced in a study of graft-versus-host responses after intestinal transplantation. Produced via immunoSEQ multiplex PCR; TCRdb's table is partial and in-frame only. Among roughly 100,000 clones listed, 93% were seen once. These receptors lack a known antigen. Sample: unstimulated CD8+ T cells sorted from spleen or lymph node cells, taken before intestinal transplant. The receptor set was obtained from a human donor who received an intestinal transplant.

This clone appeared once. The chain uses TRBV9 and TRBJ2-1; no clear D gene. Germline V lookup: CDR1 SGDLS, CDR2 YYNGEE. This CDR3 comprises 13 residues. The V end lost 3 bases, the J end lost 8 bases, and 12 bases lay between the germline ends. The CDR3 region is CASSDGLGDEQFF. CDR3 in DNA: TGTGCCAGCAGCGATGGATTAGGTGATGAGCAGTTCTTC.

CDR3: CASSPLNSGGGQETQYF. CDR3 DNA: TGTGCCAGCAGCCCCTTAAATAGCGGGGGGGGGCAAGAGACCCAGTACTTC. The chain joins TRBV4-2 to TRBJ2-5; 11 bases map to TRBD2. J was trimmed by 2 bases and V by 4 bases; bases with no gene match: 9. The length of the CDR3 is 17 residues. Germline CDR1 is LGHNA and CDR2 is YNFKEQ.

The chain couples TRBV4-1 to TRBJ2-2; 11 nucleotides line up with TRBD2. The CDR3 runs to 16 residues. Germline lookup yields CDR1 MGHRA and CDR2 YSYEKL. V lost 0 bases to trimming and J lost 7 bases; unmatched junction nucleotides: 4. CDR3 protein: CASSQEVSGGVGELFF. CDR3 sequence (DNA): TGCGCCAGCAGCCAAGAAGTTAGCGGGGGGGTCGGGGAGCTGTTTTTT.

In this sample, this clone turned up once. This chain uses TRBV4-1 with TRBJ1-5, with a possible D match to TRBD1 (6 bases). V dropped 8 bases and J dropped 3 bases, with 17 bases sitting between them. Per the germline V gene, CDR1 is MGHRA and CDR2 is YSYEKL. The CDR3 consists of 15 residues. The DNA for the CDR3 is TGCGCCAGCGGCTTAAGAACAGGGTCCAATCAGCCCCAGCATTTT. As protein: CASGLRTGSNQPQHF.

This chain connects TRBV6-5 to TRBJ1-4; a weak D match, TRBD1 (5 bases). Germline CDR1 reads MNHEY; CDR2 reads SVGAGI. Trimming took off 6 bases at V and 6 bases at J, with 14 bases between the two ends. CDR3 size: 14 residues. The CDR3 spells CASRGTNFYEKLFF. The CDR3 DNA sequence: TGTGCCAGCAGAGGGACCAACTTTTATGAAAAACTGTTTTTT.

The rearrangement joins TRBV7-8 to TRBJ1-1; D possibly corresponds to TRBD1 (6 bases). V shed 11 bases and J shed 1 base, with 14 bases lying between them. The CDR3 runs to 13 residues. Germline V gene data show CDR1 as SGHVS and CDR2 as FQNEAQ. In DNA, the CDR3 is TGTGCCGGATGGGACAAAGCGAACACTGAAGCTTTCTTT. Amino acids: CAGWDKANTEAFF.

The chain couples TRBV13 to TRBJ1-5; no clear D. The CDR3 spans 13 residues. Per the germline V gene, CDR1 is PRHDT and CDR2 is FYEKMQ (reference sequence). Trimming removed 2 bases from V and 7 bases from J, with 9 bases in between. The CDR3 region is CASSLSPQQPQHF. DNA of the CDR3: TGTGCCAGCAGCTTATCCCCCCAACAGCCCCAGCATTTT. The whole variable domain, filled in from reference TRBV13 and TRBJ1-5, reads AAGVIQSPRHLIKEKRETATLKCYPIPRHDTVYWYQQGPGQDPQFLISFYEKMQSDKGSIPDRFSAQQFSDYHSELNMSSLELGDSALYFCASSLSPQQPQHFGDGTRLSIL.

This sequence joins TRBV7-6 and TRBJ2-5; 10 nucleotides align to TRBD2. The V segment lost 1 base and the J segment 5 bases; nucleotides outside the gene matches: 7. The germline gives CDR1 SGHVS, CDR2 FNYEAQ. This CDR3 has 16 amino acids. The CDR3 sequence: CASSLVERGGYETQYF. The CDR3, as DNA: TGTGCCAGCAGCTTAGTCGAGCGGGGGGGCTATGAGACCCAGTACTTC.

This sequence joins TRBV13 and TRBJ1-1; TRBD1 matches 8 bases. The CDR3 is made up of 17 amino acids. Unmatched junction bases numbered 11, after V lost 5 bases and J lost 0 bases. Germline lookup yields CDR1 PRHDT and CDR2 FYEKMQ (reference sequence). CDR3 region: CASSQHRGGIMNTEAFF. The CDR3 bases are TGTGCCAGCAGCCAACACAGGGGGGGCATCATGAACACTGAAGCTTTCTTT.

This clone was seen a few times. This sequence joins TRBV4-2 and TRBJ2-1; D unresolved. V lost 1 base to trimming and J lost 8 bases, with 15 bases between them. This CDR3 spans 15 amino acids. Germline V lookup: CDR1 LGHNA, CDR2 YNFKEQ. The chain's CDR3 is CASSQADSGLYEQFF. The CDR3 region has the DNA TGTGCCAGCAGCCAAGCCGATAGTGGGCTCTATGAGCAGTTCTTC.

CDR3 in amino acids: CASSLAGGSGETQYF. For the CDR3, the DNA is TGTGCCAGCAGTCTAGCGGGGGGGTCTGGGGAGACCCAGTACTTC. The V and J genes are TRBV2 and TRBJ2-5; 12 bases map to TRBD2. Germline lookup yields CDR1 SNHLY and CDR2 FYNNEI. This CDR3 spans 15 amino acids. V shed 5 bases and J 5 bases; nucleotides not matched to a gene: 6.

CDR3 protein: CASSYQGPGSYTF. DNA for the CDR3: TGTGCCAGCAGTTACCAGGGACCGGGCAGCTACACCTTC. The chain carries TRBV6-5 and TRBJ1-2, with a tentative D call TRBD1 (5 bases). The V end was cut by 2 bases, the J end by 9 bases, with 13 bases between. Looked up from germline, CDR1 is MNHEY and CDR2 is SVGAGI. This CDR3 has 13 residues.

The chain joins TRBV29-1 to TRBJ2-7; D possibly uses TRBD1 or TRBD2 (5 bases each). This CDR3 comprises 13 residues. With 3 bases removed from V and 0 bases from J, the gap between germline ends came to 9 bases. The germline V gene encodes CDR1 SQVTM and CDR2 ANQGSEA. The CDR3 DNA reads TGCAGCGTTGATGGGACGGGCTCCTACGAGCAGTACTTC. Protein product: CSVDGTGSYEQYF.

CDR3 nucleotide sequence: TGTGCCAGCCAGAAGGGTAGCGGGGGGGCCAATGAGCAGTTCTTC. This sequence encodes CASQKGSGGANEQFF. The chain recombines TRBV18 with TRBJ2-1, with 11 nucleotides matching TRBD2. CDR3 length: 15 amino acids. V shed 8 bases and J 6 bases; nucleotides not matched to a gene: 9. In germline, CDR1 is KGHSH, CDR2 LQKENI.

CDR3 sequence: CATSRDAMYVDEQYF. The CDR3 DNA is TGTGCCACCAGCAGAGATGCCATGTATGTCGACGAGCAGTACTTC. The genes are TRBV15 and TRBJ2-7; D is unclear. Trimming stripped 0 bases from V and 5 bases from J, with 14 bases between. Germline lookup yields CDR1 LNHNV and CDR2 YYDKDF (reference sequence). The CDR3 has 15 residues.

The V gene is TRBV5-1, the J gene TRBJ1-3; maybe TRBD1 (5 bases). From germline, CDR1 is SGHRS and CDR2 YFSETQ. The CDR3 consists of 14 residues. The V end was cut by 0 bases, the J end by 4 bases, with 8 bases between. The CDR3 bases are TGCGCCAGCAGCTTGGACGGGACCGGAAACACCATATATTTT. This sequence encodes CASSLDGTGNTIYF.

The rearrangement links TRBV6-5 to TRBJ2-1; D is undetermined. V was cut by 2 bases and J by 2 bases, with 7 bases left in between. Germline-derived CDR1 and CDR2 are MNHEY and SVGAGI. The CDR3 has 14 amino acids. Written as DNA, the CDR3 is TGTGCCAGCAGTTACGGCAGTCCCTACAATGAGCAGTTCTTC. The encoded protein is CASSYGSPYNEQFF.

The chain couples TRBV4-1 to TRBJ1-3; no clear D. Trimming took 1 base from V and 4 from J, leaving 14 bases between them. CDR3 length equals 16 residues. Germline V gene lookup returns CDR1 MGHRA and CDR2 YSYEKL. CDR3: CASSQGIAGSGNTIYF. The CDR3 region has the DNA TGCGCCAGCAGCCAAGGGATAGCCGGGTCAGGAAACACCATATATTTT.

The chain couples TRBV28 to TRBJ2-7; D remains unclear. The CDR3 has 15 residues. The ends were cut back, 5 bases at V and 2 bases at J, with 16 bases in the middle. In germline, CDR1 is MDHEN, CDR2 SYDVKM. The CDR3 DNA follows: TGTGCCAGCAGTACGCTCCCGGACGGGCCCTACGAGCAGTACTTC. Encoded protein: CASSTLPDGPYEQYF.

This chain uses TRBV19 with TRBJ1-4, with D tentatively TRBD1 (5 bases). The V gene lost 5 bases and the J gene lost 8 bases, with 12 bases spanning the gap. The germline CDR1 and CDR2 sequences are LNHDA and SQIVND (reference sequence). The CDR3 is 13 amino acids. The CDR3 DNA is TGTGCCAGTAGTTTGGGGGGTGAAGAAAAACTGTTTTTT. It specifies CASSLGGEEKLFF.

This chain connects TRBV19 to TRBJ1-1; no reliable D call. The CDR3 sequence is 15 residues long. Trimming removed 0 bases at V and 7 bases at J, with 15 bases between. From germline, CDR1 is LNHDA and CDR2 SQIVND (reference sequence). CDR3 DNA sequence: TGTGCCAGTAGTATAGATTCCGGCCGGCAGAATGAAGCTTTCTTT. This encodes CASSIDSGRQNEAFF.

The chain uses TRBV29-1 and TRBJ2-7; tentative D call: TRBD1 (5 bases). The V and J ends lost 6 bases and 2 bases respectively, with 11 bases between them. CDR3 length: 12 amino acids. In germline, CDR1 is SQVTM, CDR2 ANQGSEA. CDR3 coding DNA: TGCAGCGTCGGACAAACTACCTACGAGCAGTACTTC. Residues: CSVGQTTYEQYF.

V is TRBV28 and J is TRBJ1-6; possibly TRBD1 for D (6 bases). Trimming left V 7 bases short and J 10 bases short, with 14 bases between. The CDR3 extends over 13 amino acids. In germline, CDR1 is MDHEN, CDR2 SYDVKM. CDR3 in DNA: TGTGCCAGCACTTTGGGGGCAGGCTCACCCCTCCACTTT. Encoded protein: CASTLGAGSPLHF.

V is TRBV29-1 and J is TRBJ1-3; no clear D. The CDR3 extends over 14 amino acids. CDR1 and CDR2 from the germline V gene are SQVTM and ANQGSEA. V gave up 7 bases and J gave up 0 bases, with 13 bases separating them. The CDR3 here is CSADDGSSGNTIYF. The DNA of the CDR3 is TGCAGCGCCGATGACGGGAGCTCTGGAAACACCATATATTTT.

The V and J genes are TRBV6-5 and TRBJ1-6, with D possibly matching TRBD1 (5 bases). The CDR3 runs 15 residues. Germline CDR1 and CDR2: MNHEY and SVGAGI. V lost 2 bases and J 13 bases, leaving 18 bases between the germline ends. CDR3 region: CASSYRPGTSLPLHF. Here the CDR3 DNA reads TGTGCCAGCAGTTACCGACCCGGGACCTCGCTCCCCCTCCACTTT.

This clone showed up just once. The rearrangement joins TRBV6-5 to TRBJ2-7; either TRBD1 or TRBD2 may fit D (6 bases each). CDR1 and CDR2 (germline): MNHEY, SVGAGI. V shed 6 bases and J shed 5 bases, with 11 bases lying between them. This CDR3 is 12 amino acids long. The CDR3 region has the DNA TGTGCCAGCAGCTTGGGGGGCCACGAGCAGTACTTC. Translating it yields CASSLGGHEQYF.

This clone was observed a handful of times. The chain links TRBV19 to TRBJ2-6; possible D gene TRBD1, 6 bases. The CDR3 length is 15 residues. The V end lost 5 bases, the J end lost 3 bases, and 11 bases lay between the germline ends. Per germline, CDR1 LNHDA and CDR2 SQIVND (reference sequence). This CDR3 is CASSGGVYGANVLTF. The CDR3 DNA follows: TGTGCCAGTAGTGGGGGCGTCTATGGGGCCAACGTCCTGACTTTC.

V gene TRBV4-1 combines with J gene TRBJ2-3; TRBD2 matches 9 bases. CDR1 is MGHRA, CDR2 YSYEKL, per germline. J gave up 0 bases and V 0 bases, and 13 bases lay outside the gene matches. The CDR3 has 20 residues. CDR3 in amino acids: CASSQEEGLAGSLSTDTQYF. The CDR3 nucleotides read TGCGCCAGCAGCCAAGAGGAAGGGCTAGCGGGGAGCCTTAGCACAGATACGCAGTATTTT.

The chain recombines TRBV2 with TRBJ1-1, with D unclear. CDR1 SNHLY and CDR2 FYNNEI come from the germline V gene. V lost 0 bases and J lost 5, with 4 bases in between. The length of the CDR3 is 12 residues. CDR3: CASSEARTEAFF. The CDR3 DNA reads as TGTGCCAGCAGTGAAGCTAGGACTGAAGCTTTCTTT.

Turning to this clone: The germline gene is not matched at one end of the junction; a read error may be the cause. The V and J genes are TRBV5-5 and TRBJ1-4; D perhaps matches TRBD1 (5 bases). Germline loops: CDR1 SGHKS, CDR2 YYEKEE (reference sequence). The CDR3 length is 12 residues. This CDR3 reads CASSPIPGTMSF. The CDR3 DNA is TGTGCCAGCAGCCCCATACCCGGGACCATGTCTTTT.

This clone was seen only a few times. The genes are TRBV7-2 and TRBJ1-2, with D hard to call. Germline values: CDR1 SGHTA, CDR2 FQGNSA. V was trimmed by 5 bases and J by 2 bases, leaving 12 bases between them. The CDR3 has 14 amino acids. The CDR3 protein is CASSLPLDNYGYTF. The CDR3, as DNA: TGTGCCAGCAGCCTACCCCTAGACAACTATGGCTACACCTTC. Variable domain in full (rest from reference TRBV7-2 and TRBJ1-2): GAGVSQSPSNKVTEKGKDVELRCDPISGHTALYWYRQSLGQGLEFLIYFQGNSAPDKSGLPSDRFSAERTGGSVSTLTIQRTQQEDSAVYLCASSLPLDNYGYTFGSGTRLTVV.